Below are 2 T cell receptor beta chains sequenced from a single sample in a study of regulatory T cells in long-lasting Graves disease. Investigators prepared the TCR beta libraries by applying iRepertoire HTBI primers and Arm-PCR of CDR3 regions. TCRdb reprocessed the multiplex PCR reads via MiXCR and lists one record per CDR3 protein. The table lists about 430,000 distinct CDR3 sequences, 15% of them singletons. Time point defined: newly diagnosed GD, antithyroid drugs for less than 3 months. The TCR library was made from RNA that had been extracted from PBMCs in TRIzol. This sample also belongs to another study, concerning T cells in Graves' hyperthyroidism and ophthalmopathy.

The sequencing here drew on peripheral blood mononuclear cells (PBMCs), taken at new diagnosis, from a patient treated with antithyroid drugs. The receptors derive from a middle-aged woman with Graves disease.

This clonotype was seen a few times. The chain employs TRBV10-1 and TRBJ2-5; D possibly corresponds to TRBD2 (6 bases). The CDR3 is made up of 16 amino acids. Between the trimmed V and J ends, which lost 10 bases and 1 base, there was a span of 22 bases. Germline values: CDR1 WNHNN, CDR2 SYGVQD (reference sequence). CDR3 bases: TGCGCCATCCCACCCAACCGGGACTCCTCCCAAGAGACCCAGTACTTC. Translation gives CAIPPNRDSSQETQYF.

In the case of this clonotype: One end of the junction fails to match germline, which may point to a read error. This rearrangement joins TRBV30 to TRBJ2-1; D gene unclear. Germline-derived CDR1 and CDR2 are GTSNPN and SVGIG (reference sequence). The CDR3 has 13 amino acids. The DNA of the CDR3 is TGTGCCTGGTCAGGCCCAAGAGGTAATGAGCGGTTCTTC. Translation gives CAWSGPRGNERFF.